This T cell receptor beta chain was profiled in a study of blood T cells in healthy people across ages (dated by TCRdb to between 2015 and 2016). For the wider study: Template switching captured roughly one uniquely barcoded TCR beta cDNA molecule per two T cells in model experiments. The donors were divided into four age groups: young (average around 16 years), middle-aged (over 35), aged (roughly 66) and long-lived (roughly 82). For two donors (one aged 18 to 29 and one aged 80 or older), the study analyzed two additional independent replicas of 1 million unique cDNA reads from the same blood draw. Using deep sequencing normalized with unique cDNA molecular identifiers, the study measured how TCR beta repertoire diversity changes with age. Study-wide conclusions, independent of this receptor: Because donor CMV infection status was unknown, age-related changes in expanded clonotypes were potentially confounded. Conclusive comparison of naive and antigen-experienced compartments was prevented by the profiling of bulk unsorted PBMCs. Estimates of total diversity based on one million sequenced T cells were considered lower bounds and underestimates. As age increased, observed TCR beta diversity per million T cells dropped in a roughly linear way, and a significant reduction was already evident by age 40. The percentage of naive T cells measured by flow cytometry correlated strongly with observed TCR beta diversity. Compared with the aged group, more naive CD4+ T cells, fewer expanded clones and increased TCR diversity were shown by the long-lived group, suggesting age selection.

Systemically healthy Caucasian individuals from Russia, some 38 in total and aged roughly 6 to 90 years, were included as donors. About 9.8 milliliters of peripheral blood were drawn from each donor into EDTA-treated Vacutainer tubes. Ficoll-Paque density-gradient centrifugation was used to isolate PBMCs, with at least 6.5 million per sample. Trizol reagent was used to extract total RNA from PBMCs, with at least 6 micrograms per sample. Naive CD45RAhigh/CD27high T cell percentages were measured by flow cytometry on a PBMC aliquot from every donor. Including the terminal cysteine and phenylalanine, the CDR3 comprises 14 residues. Kept here is only the CDR3 DNA, which spans 42 bases and is read in frame from base 1. In the germline V gene, CDR1 corresponds to SQVTM and CDR2 to ANQGSEA. Trimming takes 0 bases from V and 6 bases from J, and the germline ends sit 11 bases apart. Comment on this clonotype: Its antigen has not been determined. No clone much larger than this one lies a single base away; base qualities are absent.

Libraries were built with 5' RACE. The instrument was an Illumina HiSeq 2500. A second roughly 6 to 12 cycle PCR used a sample-barcoded 5' primer and a J-beta primer mix. A unique molecular identifier was introduced onto each TCR beta cDNA molecule by a template-switch 5' adaptor carrying 12 random nucleotides. At least 3 million CDR3-containing paired-end reads were obtained from each sample. First-strand cDNA synthesis was performed from all RNA using the Mint cDNA synthesis kit, with priming by a TRBC-specific oligonucleotide. All cDNA was treated with uracil-DNA glycosylase and then went through a first 18-cycle PCR with the universal primers M1SS and BC2_uni_R. Concerning the study's data processing: Normalization of each sample was performed by random selection of 1 million high-quality reads, each carrying a distinct molecular identifier. Reads sharing molecular identifiers were discarded rather than binned into consensus sequences. MiTCR, set to a Q25 quality threshold and the strictest error-elimination algorithm, was used for CDR3 identification, clonotype clustering and error correction. A nonparametric unseen species model with Euler transformation was used to estimate lower-bound total TCR beta diversity. TCRdb redid the processing of the public reads, applying fastp at Q25 and MiXCR, and retained in-frame beta chains. Every distinct CDR3 protein forms one entry, paired with its most common genes and DNA. What appears here as the V and J calls and clone size reflects TCRdb's work, not the paper's. The sample table contains some 800,000 distinct CDR3 sequences; only one count was recorded for 25% of them. The ten largest clones capture approximately 4% of the sample.

This sample was also put to use in a study of T cells of mothers and their children. Reported in the second study: The donors were nine systemically healthy Caucasian individuals, made up of three mothers and their six children. cDNA synthesis consumed the entire amount of extracted RNA, loaded at approximately 1.6 ug RNA in each 15 ul reaction. Sample barcodes and 2-4 random nucleotides were added via the M1S primer in the second PCR. Over 9.5 million TCR beta CDR3 reads were obtained for each mother, and 2.5 million to 3 million reads were obtained for each child. In both related and unrelated pairs, thymic selection shapes the output of TCR recombination in a similar way, with inherited differences having only a minor effect. Related mother-child pairs always showed normalized repertoire overlap that was slightly higher than in unrelated mother-child pairs, though the difference was never significant. No persistent microchimeric T cell clones were found, with a detection sensitivity of approximately 100 clones per million clonotypes. In the study, deep NGS was used to compare the TCR beta repertoires of mothers and children, and features distinguishing related mother-child pairs from unrelated individuals were sought. On average, the children were roughly 11 +/- 4 years old, while the mothers were about 40 +/- 4 years old. After adapter ligation was performed with NEBNext reagents, the libraries were sequenced on an Illumina HiSeq 2000 with 100+100 nt paired-end reads. To avoid cross-contamination, the mother libraries and the child libraries were prepared a month apart and sequenced in separate runs. Each donor had between roughly 500,000 and 2,200,000 distinct TCR beta clonotypes identified. Naive TCR beta clonotypes were estimated from low-frequency clonotypes matched to each donor's FACS-determined naive share, without sorting.

The V and J genes are TRBV29-1 and TRBJ1-4, and TRBD1 may be the D gene, going by 5 matching bases. This clonotype was sampled from a boy between 10 and 17 years old in good health. The specimen was blood. The nucleotide sequence is TGCAGCGTTGAAGATCGACGGGGCGATGAAAAACTGTTTTTT. It translates as CSVEDRRGDEKLFF.